A selection of T cell receptor beta chains follows, all from one sample in a study of blood T cell repertoires in COVID-19. Produced via immunoSEQ multiplex PCR; TCRdb's table is partial and in-frame only. The table records more than 130,000 clones, approximately 80% of them present only once. Sequencing was done on a sample of peripheral blood. The receptors were gathered from an elderly woman in a cohort sampled during active or convalescent COVID-19. Each CDR3 is given with its conserved first and last residue. A D gene is named only where the DNA matches it firmly. Rows give clone size only sometimes, using once, few, many, or a class for an expanded clone.

v_call: TRBV30; j_call: TRBJ1-2; d_call: NA; clone_size: NA; cdr3_nt: TGTGCCTGGAGTCGGGACTATGGCTACACCTTC; cdr3_aa: CAWSRDYGYTF
v_call: TRBV7-8; j_call: TRBJ2-1; d_call: TRBD2; clone_size: NA; cdr3_nt: TGTGCCAGCAGCTCCTGGGGACTAGCGGGGGGAAATGAGCAGTTCTTC; cdr3_aa: CASSSWGLAGGNEQFF
v_call: TRBV6-5; j_call: TRBJ1-1; d_call: NA; clone_size: NA; cdr3_nt: TGTGCCAGCACACCCTCCGTGGGCGCGGCTTTCTTT; cdr3_aa: CASTPSVGAAFF
v_call: TRBV7-2; j_call: TRBJ2-1; d_call: TRBD2; clone_size: NA; cdr3_nt: TGTGCCAGCAGCTTAGCGGGGACTAGCGTCAATGAGCAGTTCTTC; cdr3_aa: CASSLAGTSVNEQFF
v_call: TRBV19; j_call: TRBJ2-1; d_call: TRBD1; clone_size: NA; cdr3_nt: TGTGCCAGTAGTATAGTTGGGACAGGGGCCTACAATGAGCAGTTCTTC; cdr3_aa: CASSIVGTGAYNEQFF
v_call: TRBV13; j_call: TRBJ2-1; d_call: TRBD2; clone_size: NA; cdr3_nt: TGTGCCAGCAGCTCGGACAAAGCGGGACTCTGGTCCTACAATGAGCAGTTCTTC; cdr3_aa: CASSSDKAGLWSYNEQFF
v_call: TRBV5-4; j_call: TRBJ1-2; d_call: NA; clone_size: NA; cdr3_nt: TGTGCCAGCAGCCTAGGACAGATATCTTATGGCTACACCTTC; cdr3_aa: CASSLGQISYGYTF
v_call: TRBV7-8; j_call: TRBJ2-2; d_call: NA; clone_size: NA; cdr3_nt: TGTGCCAGCAGCTTAGGGGGCGGGGACCCGAACACCGGGGAGCTGTTTTTT; cdr3_aa: CASSLGGGDPNTGELFF
v_call: TRBV7-9; j_call: TRBJ1-2; d_call: NA; clone_size: NA; cdr3_nt: TGTGCCAGCAGCTTAGGTCGGGGGGCGTCGGGTGGCTACACCTTC; cdr3_aa: CASSLGRGASGGYTF
v_call: TRBV9; j_call: TRBJ1-2; d_call: TRBD1; clone_size: NA; cdr3_nt: TGTGCCAGCAGCGTAGCCCCGACAGGGGCGGACGGCTATGGCTACACCTTC; cdr3_aa: CASSVAPTGADGYGYTF
v_call: TRBV9; j_call: TRBJ1-3; d_call: TRBD1; clone_size: NA; cdr3_nt: TGTGCCAGCAGCGGACGGACAGGGTCTGGAAACACCATATATTTT; cdr3_aa: CASSGRTGSGNTIYF
v_call: TRBV6-5; j_call: TRBJ2-1; d_call: TRBD1; clone_size: once; cdr3_nt: TGTGCCAGCAGCCGACAGGGGGCTAGGAATGAGCAGTTCTTC; cdr3_aa: CASSRQGARNEQFF
v_call: TRBV28; j_call: TRBJ1-3; d_call: TRBD1; clone_size: NA; cdr3_nt: TGTGCCAGCAGTTTGCACCCGGGACAGCTAAGCTCTGGAAACACCATATATTTT; cdr3_aa: CASSLHPGQLSSGNTIYF
v_call: TRBV7-2; j_call: TRBJ1-1; d_call: NA; clone_size: NA; cdr3_nt: TGTGCCAGCAGCCAGGGGATTTCGAACACTGAAGCTTTCTTT; cdr3_aa: CASSQGISNTEAFF
v_call: TRBV4-1; j_call: TRBJ1-6; d_call: NA; clone_size: NA; cdr3_nt: TGCGCCAGCAGCCAAGCGCAGGGGAGCTCCTATAATTCACCCCTCCACTTT; cdr3_aa: CASSQAQGSSYNSPLHF